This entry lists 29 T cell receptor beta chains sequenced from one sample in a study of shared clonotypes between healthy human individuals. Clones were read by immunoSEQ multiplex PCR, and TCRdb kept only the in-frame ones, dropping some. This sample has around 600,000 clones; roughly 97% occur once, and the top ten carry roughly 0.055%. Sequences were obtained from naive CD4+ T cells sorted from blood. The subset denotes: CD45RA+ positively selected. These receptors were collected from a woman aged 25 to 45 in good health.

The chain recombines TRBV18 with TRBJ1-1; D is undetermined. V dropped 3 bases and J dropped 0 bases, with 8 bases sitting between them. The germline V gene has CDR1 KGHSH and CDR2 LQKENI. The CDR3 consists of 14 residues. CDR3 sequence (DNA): TGTGCCAGCTCACCGGACGGTATGAACACTGAAGCTTTCTTT. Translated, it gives CASSPDGMNTEAFF.

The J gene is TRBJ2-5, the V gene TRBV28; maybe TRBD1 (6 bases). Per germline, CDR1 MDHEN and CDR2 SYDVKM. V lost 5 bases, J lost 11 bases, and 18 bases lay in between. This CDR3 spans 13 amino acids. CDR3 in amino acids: CASSVTGLEGQYF. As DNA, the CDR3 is TGTGCCAGCAGTGTTACAGGGTTAGAGGGGCAGTACTTC.

CDR3 sequence: CASSESAKSGLAGGNEQFF. The CDR3 bases are TGTGCCAGCAGTGAATCCGCAAAATCGGGGCTAGCGGGTGGCAATGAGCAGTTCTTC. The V and J genes are TRBV2 and TRBJ2-1; 8 bases fit TRBD2. CDR1 is SNHLY, CDR2 FYNNEI, per germline. Losses at the gene ends were 2 bases for V and 6 bases for J; bases not matched to a gene: 18. The length of the CDR3 is 19 residues.

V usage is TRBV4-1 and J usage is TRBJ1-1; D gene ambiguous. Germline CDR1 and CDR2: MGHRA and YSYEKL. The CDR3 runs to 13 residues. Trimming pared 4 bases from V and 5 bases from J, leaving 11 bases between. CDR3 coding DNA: TGCGCCAGCAGCCGACCAGGTTCAACTGAAGCTTTCTTT. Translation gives CASSRPGSTEAFF.

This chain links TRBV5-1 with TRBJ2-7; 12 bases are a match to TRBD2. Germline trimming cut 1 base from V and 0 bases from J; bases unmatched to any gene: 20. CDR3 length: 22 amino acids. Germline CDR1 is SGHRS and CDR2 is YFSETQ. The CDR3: CASSLTTLMTSGRGRLSYEQYF. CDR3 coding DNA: TGCGCCAGCAGCTTGACTACCTTAATGACTAGCGGGAGAGGGAGGCTCTCCTACGAGCAGTACTTC.

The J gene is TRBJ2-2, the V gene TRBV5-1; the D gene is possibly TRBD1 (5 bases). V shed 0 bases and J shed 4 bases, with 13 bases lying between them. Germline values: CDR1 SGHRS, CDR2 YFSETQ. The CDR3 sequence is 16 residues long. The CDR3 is CASSLAQGPGTGELFF. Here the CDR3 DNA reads TGCGCCAGCAGCTTGGCGCAGGGTCCGGGCACCGGGGAGCTGTTTTTT.

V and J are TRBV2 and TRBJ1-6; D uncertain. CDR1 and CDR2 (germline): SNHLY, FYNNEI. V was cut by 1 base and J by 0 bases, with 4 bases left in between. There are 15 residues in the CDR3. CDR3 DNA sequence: TGTGCCAGCAGTGAAGGGACCTCCTATAATTCACCCCTCCACTTT. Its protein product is CASSEGTSYNSPLHF.

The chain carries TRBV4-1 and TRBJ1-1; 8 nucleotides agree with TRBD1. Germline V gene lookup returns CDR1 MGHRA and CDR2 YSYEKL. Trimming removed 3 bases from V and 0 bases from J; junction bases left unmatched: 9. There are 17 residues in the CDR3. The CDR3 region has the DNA TGCGCCAGCAGCCACGATAAGTTGACAGGGGTGAACACTGAAGCTTTCTTT. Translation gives CASSHDKLTGVNTEAFF.

The CDR3 here is CASSIRANYGYTF. CDR3 DNA sequence: TGTGCCAGTAGTATAAGGGCGAACTATGGCTACACCTTC. The rearrangement joins TRBV19 to TRBJ1-2, with D unclear. This CDR3 has 13 residues. Germline loops: CDR1 LNHDA, CDR2 SQIVND (reference sequence). Trimming took 2 bases from V and 2 from J, leaving 6 bases between them.

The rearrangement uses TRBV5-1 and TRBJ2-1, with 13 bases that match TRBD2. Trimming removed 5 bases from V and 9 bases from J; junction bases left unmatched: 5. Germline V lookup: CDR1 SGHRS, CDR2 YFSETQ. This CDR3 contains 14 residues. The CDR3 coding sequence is TGCGCCAGCAGACTCGGACTAGCGGGAGTTGAGCAGTTCTTC. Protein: CASRLGLAGVEQFF.

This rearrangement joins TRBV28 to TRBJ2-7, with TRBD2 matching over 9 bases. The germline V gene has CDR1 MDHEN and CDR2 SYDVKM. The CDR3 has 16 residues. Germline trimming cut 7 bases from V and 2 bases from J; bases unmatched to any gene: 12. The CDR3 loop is CASTAAEAGGTYEQYF. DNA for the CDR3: TGTGCCAGCACCGCTGCGGAGGCGGGAGGGACCTACGAGCAGTACTTC.

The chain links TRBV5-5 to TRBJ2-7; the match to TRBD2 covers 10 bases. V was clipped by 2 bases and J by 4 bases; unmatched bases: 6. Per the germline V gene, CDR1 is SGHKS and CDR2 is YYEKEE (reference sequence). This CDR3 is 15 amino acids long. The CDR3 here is CASSFGLAGEYEQYF. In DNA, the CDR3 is TGTGCCAGCAGCTTCGGTCTAGCGGGAGAGTACGAGCAGTACTTC. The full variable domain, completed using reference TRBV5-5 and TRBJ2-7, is DAGVTQSPTHLIKTRGQQVTLRCSPISGHKSVSWYQQVLGQGPQFIFQYYEKEERGRGNFPDRFSARQFPNYSSELNVNALLLGDSALYLCASSFGLAGEYEQYFGPGTRLTVT.

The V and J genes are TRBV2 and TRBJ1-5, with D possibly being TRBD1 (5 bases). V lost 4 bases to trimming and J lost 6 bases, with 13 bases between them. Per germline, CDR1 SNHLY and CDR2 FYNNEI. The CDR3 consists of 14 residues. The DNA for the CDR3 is TGTGCCAGCAGTGTGGGGGGGTTCGTTCAGCCCCAGCATTTT. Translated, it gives CASSVGGFVQPQHF. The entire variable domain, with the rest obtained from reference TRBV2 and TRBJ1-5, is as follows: EPEVTQTPSHQVTQMGQEVILRCVPISNHLYFYWYRQILGQKVEFLVSFYNNEISEKSEIFDDQFSVERPDGSNFTLKIRSTKLEDSAMYFCASSVGGFVQPQHFGDGTRLSIL.

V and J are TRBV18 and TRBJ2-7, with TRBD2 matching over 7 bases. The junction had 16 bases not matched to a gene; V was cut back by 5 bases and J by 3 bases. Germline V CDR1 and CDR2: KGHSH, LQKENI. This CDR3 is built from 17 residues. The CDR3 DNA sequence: TGTGCCAGCTCAACGACTAGCCTCGGCGCGGGGAGCTACGAGCAGTACTTC. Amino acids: CASSTTSLGAGSYEQYF.

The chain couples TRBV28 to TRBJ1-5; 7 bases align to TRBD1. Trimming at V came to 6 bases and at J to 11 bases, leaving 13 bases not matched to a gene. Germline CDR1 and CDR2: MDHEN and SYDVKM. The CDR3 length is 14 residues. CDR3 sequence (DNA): TGTGCCAGCAGAATCCCGGGACAGTCGACGTCCCAGCATTTT. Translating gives CASRIPGQSTSQHF.

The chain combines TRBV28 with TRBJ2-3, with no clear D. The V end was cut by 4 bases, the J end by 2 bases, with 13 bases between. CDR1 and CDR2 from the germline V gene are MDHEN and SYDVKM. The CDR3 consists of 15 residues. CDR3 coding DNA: TGTGCCAGCAGTTCTTACGACGCTTCCACAGATACGCAGTATTTT. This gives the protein CASSSYDASTDTQYF.

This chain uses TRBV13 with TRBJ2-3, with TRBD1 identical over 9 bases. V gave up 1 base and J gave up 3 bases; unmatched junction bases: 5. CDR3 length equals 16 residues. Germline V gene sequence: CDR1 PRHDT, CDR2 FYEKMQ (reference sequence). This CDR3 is CASSLEDRGSTDTQYF. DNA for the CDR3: TGTGCCAGCAGCTTAGAGGACAGGGGATCTACAGATACGCAGTATTTT.

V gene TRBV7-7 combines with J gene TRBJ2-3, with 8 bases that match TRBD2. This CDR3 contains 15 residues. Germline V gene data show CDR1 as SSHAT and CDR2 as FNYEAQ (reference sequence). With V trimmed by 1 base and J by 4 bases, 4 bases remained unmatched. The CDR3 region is CASSLGGGRSDTQYF. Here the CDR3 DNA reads TGTGCCAGCAGCTTAGGAGGCGGGAGGTCAGATACGCAGTATTTT.

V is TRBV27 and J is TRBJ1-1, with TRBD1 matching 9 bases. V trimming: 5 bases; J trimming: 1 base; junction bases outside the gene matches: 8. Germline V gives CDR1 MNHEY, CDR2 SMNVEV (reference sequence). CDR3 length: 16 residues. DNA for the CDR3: TGTGCCAGCAGTGCCGCACAGGGGGCGCAGAACACTGAAGCTTTCTTT. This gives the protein CASSAAQGAQNTEAFF.

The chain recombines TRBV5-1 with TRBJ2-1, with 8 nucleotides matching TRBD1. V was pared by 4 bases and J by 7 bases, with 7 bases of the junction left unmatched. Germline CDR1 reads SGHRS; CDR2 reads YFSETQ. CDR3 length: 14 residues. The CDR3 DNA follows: TGCGCCAGCAGCGGGGCAGGGGGCGGGAATGAGCAGTTCTTC. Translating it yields CASSGAGGGNEQFF.

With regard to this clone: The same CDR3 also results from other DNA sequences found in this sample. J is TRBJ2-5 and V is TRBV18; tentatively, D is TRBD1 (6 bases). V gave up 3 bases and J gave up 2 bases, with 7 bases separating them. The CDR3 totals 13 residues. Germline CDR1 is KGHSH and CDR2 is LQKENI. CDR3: CASSPGHQETQYF. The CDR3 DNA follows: TGTGCCAGCTCACCGGGACATCAAGAGACCCAGTACTTC.

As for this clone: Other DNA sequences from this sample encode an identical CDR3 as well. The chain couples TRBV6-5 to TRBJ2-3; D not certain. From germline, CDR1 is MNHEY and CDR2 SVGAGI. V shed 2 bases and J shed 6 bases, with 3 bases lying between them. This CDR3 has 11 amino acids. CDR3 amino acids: CASSYGDTQYF. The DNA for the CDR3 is TGTGCCAGCAGTTACGGGGATACGCAGTATTTT.

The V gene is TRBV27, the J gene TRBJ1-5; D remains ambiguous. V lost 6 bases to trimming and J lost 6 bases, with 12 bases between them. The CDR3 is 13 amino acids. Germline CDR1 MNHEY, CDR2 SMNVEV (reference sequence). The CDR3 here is CASSNKSRQPQHF. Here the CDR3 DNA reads TGTGCCAGCAGCAACAAATCTCGTCAGCCCCAGCATTTT.

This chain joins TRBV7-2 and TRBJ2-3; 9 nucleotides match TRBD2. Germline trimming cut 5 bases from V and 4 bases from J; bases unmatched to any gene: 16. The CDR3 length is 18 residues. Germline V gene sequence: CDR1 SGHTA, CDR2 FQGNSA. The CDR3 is CASSPPPSTSGGADTQYF. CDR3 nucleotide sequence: TGTGCCAGCAGCCCACCCCCTTCGACTAGCGGTGGGGCAGATACGCAGTATTTT.

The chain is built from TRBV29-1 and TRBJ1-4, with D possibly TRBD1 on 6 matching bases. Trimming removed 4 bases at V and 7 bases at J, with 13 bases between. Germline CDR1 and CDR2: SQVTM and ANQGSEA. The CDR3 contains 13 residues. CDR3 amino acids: CSVGLRGGEKLFF. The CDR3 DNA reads TGCAGCGTTGGGCTAAGGGGGGGTGAAAAACTGTTTTTT.

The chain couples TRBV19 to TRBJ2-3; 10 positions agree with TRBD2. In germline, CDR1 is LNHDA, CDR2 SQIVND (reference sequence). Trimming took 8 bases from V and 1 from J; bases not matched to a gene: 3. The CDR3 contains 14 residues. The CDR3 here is CASRTSGGTDTQYF. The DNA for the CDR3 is TGTGCCAGTCGGACTAGCGGCGGCACAGATACGCAGTATTTT.

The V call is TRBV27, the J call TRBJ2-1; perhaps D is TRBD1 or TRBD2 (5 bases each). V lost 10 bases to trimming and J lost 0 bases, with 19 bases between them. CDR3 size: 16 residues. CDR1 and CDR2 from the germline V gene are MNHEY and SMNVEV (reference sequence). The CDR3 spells CANKGDASSSYNEQFF. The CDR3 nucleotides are TGTGCCAACAAAGGGGACGCGTCGAGCTCCTACAATGAGCAGTTCTTC.

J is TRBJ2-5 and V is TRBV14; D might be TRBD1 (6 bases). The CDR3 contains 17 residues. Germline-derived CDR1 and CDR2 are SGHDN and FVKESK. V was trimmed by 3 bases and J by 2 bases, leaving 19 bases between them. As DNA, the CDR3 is TGTGCCAGCAGCCACAGAGCTAGGACAGAGCTTCAAGAGACCCAGTACTTC. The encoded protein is CASSHRARTELQETQYF. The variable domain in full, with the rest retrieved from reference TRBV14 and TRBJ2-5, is EAGVTQFPSHSVIEKGQTVTLRCDPISGHDNLYWYRRVMGKEIKFLLHFVKESKQDESGMPNNRFLAERTGGTYSTLKVQPAELEDSGVYFCASSHRARTELQETQYFGPGTRLLVL.

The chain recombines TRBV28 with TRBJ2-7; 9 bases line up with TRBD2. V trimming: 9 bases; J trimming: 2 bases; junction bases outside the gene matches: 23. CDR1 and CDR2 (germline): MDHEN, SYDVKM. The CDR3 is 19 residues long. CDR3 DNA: TGTGCCAGTACCACGGCCGGGACATCCCCTAGCGGGGCCACCTACGAGCAGTACTTC. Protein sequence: CASTTAGTSPSGATYEQYF.